This T cell receptor beta chain was recovered during a study of cytomegalovirus exposure and HLA in healthy donors. Donors consisted of healthy bone marrow donors. Germline V gene sequence: CDR1 SGHRS, CDR2 YFSETQ. J lost 8 bases, V lost 4 bases, and 2 bases had no gene match. The length of the CDR3 is 12 residues. In the PCR, 60 Vbeta and 13 Jbeta primers were used. Some clones are missing from TCRdb's copy, which holds only in-frame ones; the method was immunoSEQ multiplex PCR. The table records more than 130,000 clones, just under 80% of them present only once. Study-level findings and limits: HLA allele associations emerged for around 15,000 TCR beta sequences in a later analysis, at 0.05 false discovery rate. Further analysis, carried out later, found HLA-associated TCR beta chains more clonally expanded than equally common other chains. Confirmation was obtained in vitro that a few CMV-associated chains are specific for CMV antigens.

As for this clone: Antigen unknown.

The chain is built from TRBV5-1 and TRBJ2-1; 8 nucleotides align to TRBD1. This clonotype was obtained from a man younger than 45 in good health and CMV-seronegative. Sequencing was done on a sample of PBMCs. In nucleotides, the CDR3 is TGCGCCAGCAGCCAGGGGGCGTATGAGCAGTTCTTC. As protein: CASSQGAYEQFF. Together with reference TRBV5-1 and TRBJ2-1, the CDR3 gives the full variable domain: KAGVTQTPRYLIKTRGQQVTLSCSPISGHRSVSWYQQTPGQGLQFLFEYFSETQRNKGNFPGRFSGRQFSNSRSEMNVSTLELGDSALYLCASSQGAYEQFFGPGTRLTVL.